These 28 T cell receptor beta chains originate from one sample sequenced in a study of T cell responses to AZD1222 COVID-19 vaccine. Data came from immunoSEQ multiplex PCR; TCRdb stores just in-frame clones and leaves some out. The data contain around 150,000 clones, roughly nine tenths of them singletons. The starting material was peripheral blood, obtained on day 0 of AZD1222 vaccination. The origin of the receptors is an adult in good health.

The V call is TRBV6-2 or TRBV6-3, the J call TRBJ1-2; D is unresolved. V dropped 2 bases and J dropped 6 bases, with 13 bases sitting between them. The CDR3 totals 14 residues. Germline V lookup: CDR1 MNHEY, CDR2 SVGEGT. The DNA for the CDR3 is TGTGCCAGCAGTTACACCCCCTCAGCGGATGGCTACACCTTC. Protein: CASSYTPSADGYTF.

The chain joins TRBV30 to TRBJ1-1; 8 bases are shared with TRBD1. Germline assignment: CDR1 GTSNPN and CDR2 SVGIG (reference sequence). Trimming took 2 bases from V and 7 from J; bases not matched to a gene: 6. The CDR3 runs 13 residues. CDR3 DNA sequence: TGTGCCTGGAGTCCGCTACAGGGGGGTGAAGCTTTCTTT. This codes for CAWSPLQGGEAFF.

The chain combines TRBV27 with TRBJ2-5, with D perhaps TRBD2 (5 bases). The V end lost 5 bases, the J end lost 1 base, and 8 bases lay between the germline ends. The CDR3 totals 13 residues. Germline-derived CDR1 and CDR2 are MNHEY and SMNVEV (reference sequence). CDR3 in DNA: TGTGCCAGCAGTCGGGGAGTCCAAGAGACCCAGTACTTC. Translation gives CASSRGVQETQYF.

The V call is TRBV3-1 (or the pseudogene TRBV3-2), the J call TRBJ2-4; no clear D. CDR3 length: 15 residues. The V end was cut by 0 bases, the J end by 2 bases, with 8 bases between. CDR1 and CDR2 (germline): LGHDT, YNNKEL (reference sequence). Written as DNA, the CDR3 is TGTGCCAGCAGCCAAGAGACACAATCCAAAAACATTCAGTACTTC. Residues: CASSQETQSKNIQYF.

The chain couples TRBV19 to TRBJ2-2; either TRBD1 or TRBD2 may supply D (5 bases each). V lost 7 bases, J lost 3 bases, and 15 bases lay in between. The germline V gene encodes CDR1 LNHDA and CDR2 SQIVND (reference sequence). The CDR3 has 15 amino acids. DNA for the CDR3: TGTGCCAGTACGAGGGGAGACAGAGACACCGGGGAGCTGTTTTTT. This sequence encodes CASTRGDRDTGELFF.

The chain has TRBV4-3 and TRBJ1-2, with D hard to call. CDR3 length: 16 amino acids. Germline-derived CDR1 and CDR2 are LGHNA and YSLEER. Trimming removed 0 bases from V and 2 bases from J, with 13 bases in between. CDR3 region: CASSQDGASGNYGYTF. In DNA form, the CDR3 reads TGCGCCAGCAGCCAAGACGGTGCATCGGGGAACTATGGCTACACCTTC.

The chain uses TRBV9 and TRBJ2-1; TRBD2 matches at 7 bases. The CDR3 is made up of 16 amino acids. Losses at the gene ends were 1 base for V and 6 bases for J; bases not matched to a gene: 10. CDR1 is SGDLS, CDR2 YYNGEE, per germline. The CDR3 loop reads CASSVQIGGLGNEQFF. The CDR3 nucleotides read TGTGCCAGCAGCGTACAAATCGGGGGGTTGGGCAATGAGCAGTTCTTC. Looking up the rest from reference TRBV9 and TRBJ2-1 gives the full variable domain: DSGVTQTPKHLITATGQRVTLRCSPRSGDLSVYWYQQSLDQGLQFLIQYYNGEERAKGNILERFSAQQFPDLHSELNLSSLELGDSALYFCASSVQIGGLGNEQFFGPGTRLTVL.

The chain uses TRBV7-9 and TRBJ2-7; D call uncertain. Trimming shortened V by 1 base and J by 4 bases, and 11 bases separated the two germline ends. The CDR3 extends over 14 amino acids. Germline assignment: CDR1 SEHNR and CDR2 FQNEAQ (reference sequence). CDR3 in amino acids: CASSLVTSSYEQYF. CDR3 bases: TGTGCCAGCAGCTTAGTAACAAGTTCGTACGAGCAGTACTTC.

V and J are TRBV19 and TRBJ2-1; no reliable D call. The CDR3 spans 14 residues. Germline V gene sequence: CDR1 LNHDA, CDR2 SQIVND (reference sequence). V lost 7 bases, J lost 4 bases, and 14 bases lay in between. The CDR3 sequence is CASTLRSDYNEQFF. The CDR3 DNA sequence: TGTGCCAGTACCCTGAGGTCCGATTACAATGAGCAGTTCTTC.

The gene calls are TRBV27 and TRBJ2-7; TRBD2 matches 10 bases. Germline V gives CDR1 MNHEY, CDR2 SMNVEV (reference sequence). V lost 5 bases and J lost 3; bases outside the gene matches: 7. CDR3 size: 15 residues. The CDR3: CASSEIAGGRYEQYF. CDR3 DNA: TGTGCCAGCAGTGAAATAGCGGGAGGCCGCTACGAGCAGTACTTC.

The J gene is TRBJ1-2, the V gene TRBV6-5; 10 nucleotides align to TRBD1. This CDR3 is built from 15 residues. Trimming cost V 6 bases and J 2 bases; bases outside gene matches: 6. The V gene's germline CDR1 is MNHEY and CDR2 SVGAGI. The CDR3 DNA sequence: TGTGCCAGCAGAAAGACAGGGGGCTACAACTATGGCTACACCTTC. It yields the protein CASRKTGGYNYGYTF.

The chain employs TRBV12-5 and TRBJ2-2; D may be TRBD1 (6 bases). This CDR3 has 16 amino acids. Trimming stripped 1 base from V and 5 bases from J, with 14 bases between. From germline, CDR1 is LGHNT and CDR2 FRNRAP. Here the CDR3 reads CASGLDQGRRTGELFF. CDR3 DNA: TGTGCTAGTGGTTTGGACCAGGGGCGTCGGACCGGGGAGCTGTTTTTT.

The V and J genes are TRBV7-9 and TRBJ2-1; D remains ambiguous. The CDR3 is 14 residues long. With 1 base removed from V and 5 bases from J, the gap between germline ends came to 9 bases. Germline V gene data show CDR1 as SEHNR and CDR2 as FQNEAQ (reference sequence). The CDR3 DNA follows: TGTGCCAGCAGCTTAGATCTTCGGAACAATGAGCAGTTCTTC. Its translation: CASSLDLRNNEQFF. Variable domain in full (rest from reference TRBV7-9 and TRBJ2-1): DTGVSQNPRHKITKRGQNVTFRCDPISEHNRLYWYRQTLGQGPEFLTYFQNEAQLEKSRLLSDRFSAERPKGSFSTLEIQRTEQGDSAMYLCASSLDLRNNEQFFGPGTRLTVL.

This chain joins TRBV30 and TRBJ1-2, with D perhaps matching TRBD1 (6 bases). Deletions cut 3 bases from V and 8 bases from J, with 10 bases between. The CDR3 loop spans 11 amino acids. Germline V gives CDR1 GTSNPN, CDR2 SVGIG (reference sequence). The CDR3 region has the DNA TGTGCCTGGAGACAGGGAGACGGCTACACCTTC. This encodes CAWRQGDGYTF.

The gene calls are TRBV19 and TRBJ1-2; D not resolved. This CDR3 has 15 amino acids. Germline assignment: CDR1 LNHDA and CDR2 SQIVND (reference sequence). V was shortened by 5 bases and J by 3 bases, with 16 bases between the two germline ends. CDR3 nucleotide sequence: TGTGCCAGTAGTCCGACTCCCAGCCCCTACTATGGCTACACCTTC. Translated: CASSPTPSPYYGYTF.

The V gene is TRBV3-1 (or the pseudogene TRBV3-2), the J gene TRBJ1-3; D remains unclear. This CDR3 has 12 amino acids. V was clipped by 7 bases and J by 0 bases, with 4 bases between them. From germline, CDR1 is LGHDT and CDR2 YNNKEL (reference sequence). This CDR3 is CASKSSGNTIYF. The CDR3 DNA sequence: TGTGCCAGCAAAAGCTCTGGAAACACCATATATTTT.

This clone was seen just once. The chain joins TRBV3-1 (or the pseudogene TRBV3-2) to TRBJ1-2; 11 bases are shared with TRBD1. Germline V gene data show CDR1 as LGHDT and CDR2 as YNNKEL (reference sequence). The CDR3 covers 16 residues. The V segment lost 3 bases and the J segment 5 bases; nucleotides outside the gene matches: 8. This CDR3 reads CASSQMPGQGVYGYTF. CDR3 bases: TGTGCCAGCAGCCAGATGCCGGGACAGGGGGTATATGGCTACACCTTC.

The CDR3 is CASNIDSGDYGYTF. CDR3 in DNA: TGTGCCAGCAACATAGACAGCGGCGATTATGGCTACACCTTC. The chain employs TRBV6-5 and TRBJ1-2, with a tentative D call TRBD1 (5 bases). The germline CDR1 and CDR2 sequences are MNHEY and SVGAGI. The germline V and J ends were trimmed by 7 bases and 5 bases, with 17 bases remaining between them. CDR3 length: 14 amino acids.

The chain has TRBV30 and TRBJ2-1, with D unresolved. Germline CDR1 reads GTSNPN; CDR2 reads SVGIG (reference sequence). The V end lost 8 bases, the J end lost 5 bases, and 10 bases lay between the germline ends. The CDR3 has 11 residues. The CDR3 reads CAGSPDNEQFF. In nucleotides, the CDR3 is TGTGCCGGTTCGCCGGACAATGAGCAGTTCTTC.

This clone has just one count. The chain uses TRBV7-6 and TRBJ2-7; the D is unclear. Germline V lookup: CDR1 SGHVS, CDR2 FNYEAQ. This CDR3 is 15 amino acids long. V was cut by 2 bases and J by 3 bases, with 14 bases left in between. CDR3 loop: CASSLTAQPYYEQYF. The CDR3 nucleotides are TGTGCCAGCAGCTTAACGGCGCAGCCATACTACGAGCAGTACTTC.

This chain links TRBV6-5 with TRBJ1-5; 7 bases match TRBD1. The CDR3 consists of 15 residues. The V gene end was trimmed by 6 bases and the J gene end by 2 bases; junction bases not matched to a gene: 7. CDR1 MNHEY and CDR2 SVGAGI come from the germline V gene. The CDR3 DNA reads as TGTGCCAGCAGCTCTCGACAGGGCGGCAATCAGCCCCAGCATTTT. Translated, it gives CASSSRQGGNQPQHF.

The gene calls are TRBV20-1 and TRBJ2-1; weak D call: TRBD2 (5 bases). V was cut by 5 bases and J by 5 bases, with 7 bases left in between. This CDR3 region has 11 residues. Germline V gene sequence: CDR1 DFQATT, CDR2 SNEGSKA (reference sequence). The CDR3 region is CSAWTHNEQFF. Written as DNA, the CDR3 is TGCAGTGCTTGGACTCACAATGAGCAGTTCTTC.

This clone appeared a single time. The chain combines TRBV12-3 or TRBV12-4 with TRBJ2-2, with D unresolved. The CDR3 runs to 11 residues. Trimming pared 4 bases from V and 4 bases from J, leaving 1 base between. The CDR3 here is CASSSTGELFF. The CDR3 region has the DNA TGTGCCAGCAGTTCCACCGGGGAGCTGTTTTTT.

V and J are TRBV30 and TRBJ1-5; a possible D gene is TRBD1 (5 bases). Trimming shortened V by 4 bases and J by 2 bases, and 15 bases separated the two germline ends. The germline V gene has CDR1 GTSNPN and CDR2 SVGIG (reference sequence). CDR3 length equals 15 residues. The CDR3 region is CAWTAGTRGNQPQHF. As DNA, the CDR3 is TGTGCCTGGACCGCCGGGACTAGGGGCAATCAGCCCCAGCATTTT.

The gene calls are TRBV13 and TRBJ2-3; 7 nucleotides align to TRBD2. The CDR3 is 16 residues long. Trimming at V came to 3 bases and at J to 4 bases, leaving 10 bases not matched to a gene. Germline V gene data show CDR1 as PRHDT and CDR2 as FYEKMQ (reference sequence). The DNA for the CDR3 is TGTGCCAGCAGCTTGTTAGGCGGGAGAGGGGCAGATACGCAGTATTTT. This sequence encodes CASSLLGGRGADTQYF.

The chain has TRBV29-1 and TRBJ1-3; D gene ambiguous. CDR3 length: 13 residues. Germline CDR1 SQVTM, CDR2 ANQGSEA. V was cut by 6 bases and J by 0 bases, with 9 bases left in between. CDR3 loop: CSVSWSSGNTIYF. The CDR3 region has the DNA TGCAGCGTCTCTTGGAGCTCTGGAAACACCATATATTTT.

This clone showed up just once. This chain's CDR3 is CASTLRTSGTDTQYF. DNA of the CDR3: TGTGCCAGCACACTCCGGACTAGCGGCACAGATACGCAGTATTTT. The chain has TRBV6-6 and TRBJ2-3; 9 nucleotides agree with TRBD2. This CDR3 region has 15 residues. Germline CDR1 reads MNHNY; CDR2 reads SVGAGI (reference sequence). Trimming removed 7 bases from V and 1 base from J; junction bases left unmatched: 6.

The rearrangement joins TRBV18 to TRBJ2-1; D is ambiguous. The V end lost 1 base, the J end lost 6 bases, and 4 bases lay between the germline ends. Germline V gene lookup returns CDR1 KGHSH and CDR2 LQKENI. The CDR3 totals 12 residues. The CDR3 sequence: CASSPQGNEQFF. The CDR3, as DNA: TGTGCCAGCTCACCACAGGGCAATGAGCAGTTCTTC.